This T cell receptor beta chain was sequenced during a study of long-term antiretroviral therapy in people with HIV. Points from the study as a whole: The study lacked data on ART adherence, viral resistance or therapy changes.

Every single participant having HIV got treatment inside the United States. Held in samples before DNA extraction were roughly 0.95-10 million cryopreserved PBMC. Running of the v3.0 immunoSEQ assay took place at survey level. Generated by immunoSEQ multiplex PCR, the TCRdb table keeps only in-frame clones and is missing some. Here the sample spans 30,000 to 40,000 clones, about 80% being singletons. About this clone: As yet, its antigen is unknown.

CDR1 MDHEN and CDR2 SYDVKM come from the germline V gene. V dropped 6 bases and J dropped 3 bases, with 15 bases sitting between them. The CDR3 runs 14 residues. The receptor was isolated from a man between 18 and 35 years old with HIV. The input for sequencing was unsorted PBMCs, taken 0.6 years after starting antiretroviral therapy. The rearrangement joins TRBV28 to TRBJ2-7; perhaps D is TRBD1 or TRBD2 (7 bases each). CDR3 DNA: TGTGCCAGCAGGGGGGGAGGGGACAGCTACGAGCAGTACTTC. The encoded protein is CASRGGGDSYEQYF.